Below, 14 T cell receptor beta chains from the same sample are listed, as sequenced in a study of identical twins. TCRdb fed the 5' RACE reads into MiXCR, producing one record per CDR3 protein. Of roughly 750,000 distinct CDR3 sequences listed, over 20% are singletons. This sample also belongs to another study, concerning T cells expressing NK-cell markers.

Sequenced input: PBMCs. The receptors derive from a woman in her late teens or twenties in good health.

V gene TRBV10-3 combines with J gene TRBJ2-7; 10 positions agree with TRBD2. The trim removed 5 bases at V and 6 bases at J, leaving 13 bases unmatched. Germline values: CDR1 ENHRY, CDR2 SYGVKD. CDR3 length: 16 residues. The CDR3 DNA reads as TGTGCCATCAGTCTAGCGGGAGTTTCTGTGGGGGGCGAGCAGTACTTC. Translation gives CAISLAGVSVGGEQYF.

This CDR3 reads CAISESRHAGIGTEAFF. DNA of the CDR3: TGTGCCATCAGTGAGTCGCGCCACGCAGGGATCGGGACTGAAGCTTTCTTT. The chain joins TRBV10-3 to TRBJ1-1; perhaps TRBD1 as D (5 bases). Germline CDR1 ENHRY, CDR2 SYGVKD. V was trimmed by 0 bases and J by 5 bases, leaving 19 bases between them. This CDR3 has 17 residues.

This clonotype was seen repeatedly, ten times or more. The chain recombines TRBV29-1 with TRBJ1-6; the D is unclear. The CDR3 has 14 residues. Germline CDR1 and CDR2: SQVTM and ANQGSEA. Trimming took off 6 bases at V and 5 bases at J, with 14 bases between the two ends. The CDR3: CSVRVGSNNSPLHF. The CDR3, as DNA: TGCAGCGTACGCGTGGGAAGTAATAATTCACCCCTCCACTTT.

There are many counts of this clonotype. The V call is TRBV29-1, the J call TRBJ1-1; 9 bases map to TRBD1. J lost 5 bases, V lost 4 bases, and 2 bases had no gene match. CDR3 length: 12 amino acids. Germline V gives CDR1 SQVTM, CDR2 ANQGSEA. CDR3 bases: TGCAGCGTTGGACAGGGGGGAACTGAAGCTTTCTTT. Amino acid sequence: CSVGQGGTEAFF.

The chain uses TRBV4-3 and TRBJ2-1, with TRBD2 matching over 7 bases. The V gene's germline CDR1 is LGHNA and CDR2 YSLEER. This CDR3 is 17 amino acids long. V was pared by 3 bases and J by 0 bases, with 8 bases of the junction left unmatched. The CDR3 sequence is CASSQGESSGSYNEQFF. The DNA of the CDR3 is TGCGCCAGCAGCCAGGGAGAGTCTAGCGGCTCCTACAATGAGCAGTTCTTC.

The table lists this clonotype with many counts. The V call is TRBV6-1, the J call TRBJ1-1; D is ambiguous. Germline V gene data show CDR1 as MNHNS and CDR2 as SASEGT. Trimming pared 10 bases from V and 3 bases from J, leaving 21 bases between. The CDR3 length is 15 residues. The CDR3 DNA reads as TGTGCCACCCGCGACGCGGGAGGAAGGCACACTGAAGCTTTCTTT. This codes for CATRDAGGRHTEAFF.

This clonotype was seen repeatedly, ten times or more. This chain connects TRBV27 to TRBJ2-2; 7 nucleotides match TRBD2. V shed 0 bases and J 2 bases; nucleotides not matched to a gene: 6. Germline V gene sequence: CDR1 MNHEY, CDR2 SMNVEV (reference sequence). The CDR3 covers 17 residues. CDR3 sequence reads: CASSLSGRTVNTGELFF. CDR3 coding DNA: TGTGCCAGCAGTTTATCCGGGAGGACGGTTAACACCGGGGAGCTGTTTTTT.

CDR3 DNA: TGCAGTGCGGACCGCCGGGACAGGATCCATGGGGAGCTGTTTTTT. It translates to CSADRRDRIHGELFF. The chain uses TRBV20-1 and TRBJ2-2; TRBD1 aligns across 8 bases. J lost 8 bases, V lost 6 bases, and 14 bases had no gene match. CDR1 is DFQATT and CDR2 is SNEGSKA in the germline V gene (reference sequence). The length of the CDR3 is 15 residues.

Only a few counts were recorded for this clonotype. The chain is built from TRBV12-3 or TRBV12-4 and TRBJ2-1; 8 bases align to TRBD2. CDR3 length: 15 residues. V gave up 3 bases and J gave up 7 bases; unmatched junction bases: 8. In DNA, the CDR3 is TGTGCCAGCAGTTTTTCGGGACTAGGGACGAATGAGCAGTTCTTC. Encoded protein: CASSFSGLGTNEQFF.

CDR3 protein: CSARVSALGTDTQYF. The CDR3 nucleotides read TGCAGTGCTAGAGTGTCAGCGTTGGGCACAGATACGCAGTATTTT. V gene TRBV20-1 combines with J gene TRBJ2-3; no definite D call. V shed 1 base and J shed 1 base, with 12 bases lying between them. This CDR3 region has 15 residues. Per the germline V gene, CDR1 is DFQATT and CDR2 is SNEGSKA (reference sequence).

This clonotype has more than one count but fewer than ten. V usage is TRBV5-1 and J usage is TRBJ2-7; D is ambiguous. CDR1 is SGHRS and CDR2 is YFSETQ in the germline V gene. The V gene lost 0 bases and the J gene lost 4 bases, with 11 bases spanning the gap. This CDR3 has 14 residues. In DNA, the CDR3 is TGCGCCAGCAGCTTGGGTGGGGTTGAATACGAGCAGTACTTC. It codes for CASSLGGVEYEQYF.

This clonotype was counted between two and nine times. CDR3 DNA: TGCAGTGCCCCGCGGGGCGGGAGAGTCAATGAGCAGTTCTTC. Translated, it gives CSAPRGGRVNEQFF. This sequence joins TRBV20-1 and TRBJ2-1; TRBD2 aligns across 7 bases. Trimming took 6 bases from V and 6 from J; bases not matched to a gene: 11. Germline V gene data show CDR1 as DFQATT and CDR2 as SNEGSKA (reference sequence). The CDR3 sequence is 14 residues long.

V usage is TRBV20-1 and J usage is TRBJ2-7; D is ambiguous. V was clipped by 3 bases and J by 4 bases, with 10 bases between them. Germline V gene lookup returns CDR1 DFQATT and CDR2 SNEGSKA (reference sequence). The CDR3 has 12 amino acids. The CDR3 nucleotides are TGCAGTGCTAGTCCAGGCAGGTACGAGCAGTACTTC. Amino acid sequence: CSASPGRYEQYF.

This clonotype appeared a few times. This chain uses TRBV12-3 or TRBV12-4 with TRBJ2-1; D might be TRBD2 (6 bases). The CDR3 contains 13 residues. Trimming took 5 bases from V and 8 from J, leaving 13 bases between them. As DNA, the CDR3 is TGTGCCAGCAGTCTAAATAGCGGCTATGAGCAGTTCTTC. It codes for CASSLNSGYEQFF.